In this sample, the clone carrying this TCR beta chain turned up once. Its antigen remains unidentified. Per the germline V gene, CDR1 is MRHNA and CDR2 is SNTAGT. There are 16 residues in the CDR3. The J segment lost 6 bases and the V segment lost 5 bases, leaving 9 bases of the junction unmatched. This specimen comes from a study of cytomegalovirus exposure and HLA in healthy donors. Study findings and constraints: Analysis performed later showed TCR beta chains linked to HLA being more clonally expanded than equally common others.

Vbeta (60) and Jbeta (13) primers were used in the PCR. This table comes from immunoSEQ multiplex PCR, and its TCRdb copy is limited to in-frame clones, with some not included. Of about 94,000 clones listed, approximately 79% were seen once; the top ten hold 3.8%. What was sequenced was PBMCs. The chain joins TRBV6-4 to TRBJ1-6; 8 bases are shared with TRBD1. The receptor was isolated from a woman between 35 and 50 years old in good health and CMV-seronegative. CDR3 sequence reads: CASSQFPTGVNSPLHF. CDR3 bases: TGTGCCAGCAGTCAATTCCCGACAGGGGTTAATTCACCCCTCCACTTT.